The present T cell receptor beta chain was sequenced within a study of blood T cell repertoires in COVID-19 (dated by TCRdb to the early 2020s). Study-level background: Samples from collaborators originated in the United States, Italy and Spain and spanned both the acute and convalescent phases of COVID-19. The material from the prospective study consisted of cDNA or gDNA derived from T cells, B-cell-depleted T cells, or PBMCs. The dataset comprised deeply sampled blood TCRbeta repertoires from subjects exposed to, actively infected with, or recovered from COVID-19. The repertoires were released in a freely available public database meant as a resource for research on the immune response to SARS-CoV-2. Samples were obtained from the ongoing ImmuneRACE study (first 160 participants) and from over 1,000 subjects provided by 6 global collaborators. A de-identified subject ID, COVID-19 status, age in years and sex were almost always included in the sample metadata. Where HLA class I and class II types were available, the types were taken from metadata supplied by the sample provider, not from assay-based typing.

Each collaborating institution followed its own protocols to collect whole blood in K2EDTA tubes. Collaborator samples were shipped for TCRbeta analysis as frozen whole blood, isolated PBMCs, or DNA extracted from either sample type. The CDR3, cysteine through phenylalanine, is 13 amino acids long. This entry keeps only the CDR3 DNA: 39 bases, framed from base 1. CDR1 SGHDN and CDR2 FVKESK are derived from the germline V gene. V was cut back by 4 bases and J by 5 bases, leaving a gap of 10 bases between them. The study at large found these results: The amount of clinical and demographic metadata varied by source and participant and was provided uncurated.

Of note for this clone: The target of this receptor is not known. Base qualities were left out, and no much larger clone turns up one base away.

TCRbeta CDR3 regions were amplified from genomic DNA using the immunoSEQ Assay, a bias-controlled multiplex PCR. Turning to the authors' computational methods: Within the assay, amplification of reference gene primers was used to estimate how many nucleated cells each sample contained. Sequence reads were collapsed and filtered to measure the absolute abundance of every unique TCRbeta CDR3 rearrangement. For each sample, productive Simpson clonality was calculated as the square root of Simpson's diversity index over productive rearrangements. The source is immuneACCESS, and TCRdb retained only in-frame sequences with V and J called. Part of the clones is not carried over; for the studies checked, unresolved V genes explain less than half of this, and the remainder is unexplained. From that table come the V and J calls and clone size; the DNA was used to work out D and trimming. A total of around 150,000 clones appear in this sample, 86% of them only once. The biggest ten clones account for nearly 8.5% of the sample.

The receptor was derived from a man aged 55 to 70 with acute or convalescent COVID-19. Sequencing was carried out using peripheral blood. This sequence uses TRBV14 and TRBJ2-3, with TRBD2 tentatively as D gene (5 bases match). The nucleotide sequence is TGTGCCAGCAGCCCCGGGAACGAAGATACGCAGTATTTT. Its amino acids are CASSPGNEDTQYF.